Below are 22 T cell receptor beta chains sequenced from a single sample in a study of early T cells in non-severe SARS-CoV-2 infection. TCRdb reprocessed the 5' RACE reads via MiXCR and lists one record per CDR3 protein. The sample holds some 35,000 distinct CDR3 sequences, 6% to 8.5% seen once. The source material was whole blood, sampled at baseline. These receptors all stem from an adult who was a healthcare worker with PCR-confirmed SARS-CoV-2 infection or an uninfected control (not recorded which).

There are many counts of this clonotype. The V call is TRBV20-1, the J call TRBJ2-7; D is unresolved. The CDR3 is made up of 13 amino acids. The germline V gene has CDR1 DFQATT and CDR2 SNEGSKA (reference sequence). Trimming removed 3 bases from V and 3 bases from J, with 12 bases in between. In DNA, the CDR3 is TGCAGTGCTAGGCGAACTCGAATCTACGAGCAGTACTTC. It translates to CSARRTRIYEQYF.

To note about this clonotype: One junction end disagrees with the germline gene, perhaps due to a read error. This chain joins TRBV5-1 and TRBJ2-1; 12 positions match TRBD2. Germline CDR1 SGHRS, CDR2 YFSETQ. The CDR3 extends over 15 amino acids. The CDR3 reads CASRLAGVPHNEQFF. As DNA, the CDR3 is TGTGCCAGCAGACTAGCGGGAGTTCCCCACAATGAGCAGTTCTTC.

This clonotype was observed a handful of times. The chain combines TRBV28 with TRBJ1-2; 8 bases fit TRBD1. The CDR3 runs 13 residues. V was clipped by 4 bases and J by 4 bases; unmatched bases: 2. Germline values: CDR1 MDHEN, CDR2 SYDVKM. The CDR3 DNA follows: TGTGCCAGCAGTTCGACAGGGGTCTATGGCTACACCTTC. Protein sequence: CASSSTGVYGYTF.

This clonotype occurred a few times. V and J are TRBV7-2 and TRBJ2-1, with 7 bases fitting TRBD1. V lost 5 bases and J lost 3; bases outside the gene matches: 4. This CDR3 region has 14 residues. Germline lookup yields CDR1 SGHTA and CDR2 FQGNSA. The CDR3 DNA follows: TGTGCCAGCAGCCGAGACAGGGACTACAATGAGCAGTTCTTC. It yields the protein CASSRDRDYNEQFF.

J is TRBJ1-4 and V is TRBV28, with 8 bases that match TRBD1. Germline trimming cut 6 bases from V and 3 bases from J; bases unmatched to any gene: 9. This CDR3 spans 16 amino acids. Germline-derived CDR1 and CDR2 are MDHEN and SYDVKM. The CDR3 bases are TGTGCCAGCAGCCCTTCGGACAGGGCGCCTAATGAAAAACTGTTTTTT. As protein: CASSPSDRAPNEKLFF.

V and J are TRBV5-1 and TRBJ2-5, with 8 bases that match TRBD1. CDR3 length: 15 residues. After removal of 4 bases from V and 2 bases from J, the junction contained 7 bases not matched to a gene. Looked up from germline, CDR1 is SGHRS and CDR2 is YFSETQ. The CDR3 reads CASSIGQGWQETQYF. CDR3 nucleotide sequence: TGCGCCAGCAGCATTGGACAGGGATGGCAAGAGACCCAGTACTTC.

This clonotype showed up many times. The chain uses TRBV4-2 and TRBJ2-7; D may be TRBD1 or TRBD2 (6 bases each). This CDR3 comprises 14 residues. Between the trimmed V and J ends, which lost 1 base and 5 bases, there was a span of 12 bases. The V gene's germline CDR1 is LGHNA and CDR2 YNFKEQ. The CDR3, as DNA: TGTGCCAGCAGCCAAGTGATGGGGGGCAACGAGCAGTACTTC. It codes for CASSQVMGGNEQYF.

This clonotype was observed many times. This sequence joins TRBV15 and TRBJ2-1, with D tentatively TRBD2 (6 bases). The V end lost 0 bases, the J end lost 5 bases, and 14 bases lay between the germline ends. Germline lookup yields CDR1 LNHNV and CDR2 YYDKDF (reference sequence). There are 16 residues in the CDR3. The CDR3 loop reads CATSREGGTTHNEQFF. CDR3 sequence (DNA): TGTGCCACCAGCAGAGAGGGGGGAACGACTCACAATGAGCAGTTCTTC.

The chain carries TRBV5-1 and TRBJ1-5, with D possibly TRBD1 on 6 matching bases. CDR1 is SGHRS, CDR2 YFSETQ, per germline. This CDR3 contains 14 residues. The germline V and J ends were trimmed by 3 bases and 6 bases, with 13 bases remaining between them. The CDR3 loop reads CASSYEGGIQPQHF. As DNA, the CDR3 is TGCGCCAGCAGCTATGAAGGGGGAATTCAGCCCCAGCATTTT. The full variable domain, in which reference TRBV5-1 and TRBJ1-5 provide the parts outside the CDR3, is KAGVTQTPRYLIKTRGQQVTLSCSPISGHRSVSWYQQTPGQGLQFLFEYFSETQRNKGNFPGRFSGRQFSNSRSEMNVSTLELGDSALYLCASSYEGGIQPQHFGDGTRLSIL.

The sample holds a few counts of this clonotype. This sequence joins TRBV28 and TRBJ2-7, with D perhaps assigned TRBD1 or TRBD2 (5 bases each). Trimming removed 5 bases at V and 12 bases at J, with 17 bases between. Germline CDR1 is MDHEN and CDR2 is SYDVKM. The CDR3 consists of 12 residues. CDR3 sequence: CASSTEGEPRYF. DNA for the CDR3: TGTGCCAGCAGTACCGAAGGGGAGCCACGGTACTTC.

The chain combines TRBV25-1 with TRBJ2-7; 7 positions agree with TRBD2. The V gene end was trimmed by 4 bases and the J gene end by 7 bases; junction bases not matched to a gene: 10. Germline CDR1 MGHDK, CDR2 SYGVNS. This CDR3 contains 14 residues. This chain's CDR3 is CASSGEGGWYEQYF. CDR3 in DNA: TGTGCCAGCAGTGGAGAGGGAGGGTGGTATGAGCAGTACTTC.

J is TRBJ2-3 and V is TRBV20-1; 10 positions match TRBD2. Germline CDR1 is DFQATT and CDR2 is SNEGSKA (reference sequence). The V segment lost 8 bases and the J segment 0 bases; nucleotides outside the gene matches: 2. This CDR3 region has 13 residues. DNA for the CDR3: TGCAGTCCGACTAGCGGGAGCACAGATACGCAGTATTTT. This gives the protein CSPTSGSTDTQYF.

This clonotype has ten or more counts. The chain uses TRBV6-6 and TRBJ2-1; TRBD2 matches 16 bases. Trimming took 5 bases from V and 9 from J; bases not matched to a gene: 10. This CDR3 is 17 amino acids long. Germline V gives CDR1 MNHNY, CDR2 SVGAGI (reference sequence). CDR3 bases: TGTGCCAGCAGTAGTCCCCCCGGGACTAGCGGGAGGGGTGAGCAGTTCTTC. This gives the protein CASSSPPGTSGRGEQFF.

In regard to this clonotype: Since a much larger clone is just one base distant, this may be a read error. This chain connects TRBV3-1 to TRBJ2-3; D call uncertain. Trimming took off 8 bases at V and 4 bases at J, with 10 bases between the two ends. Germline CDR1 is LGHDT and CDR2 is YNNKEL (reference sequence). The CDR3 spans 12 residues. CDR3 sequence reads: CASGTAADTQYF. The DNA of the CDR3 is TGTGCCAGCGGCACGGCGGCAGATACGCAGTATTTT.

This clonotype was seen many times. J is TRBJ2-3 and V is TRBV7-9; 8 bases map to TRBD1. Trimming cost V 1 base and J 5 bases; bases outside gene matches: 11. This CDR3 is 17 amino acids long. Germline CDR1 SEHNR, CDR2 FQNEAQ (reference sequence). The CDR3 loop is CASSLVSGRGHQDTQYF. CDR3 bases: TGTGCCAGCAGCTTAGTAAGCGGCAGGGGGCATCAAGATACGCAGTATTTT.

At least ten counts were recorded for this clonotype. V is TRBV24-1 and J is TRBJ2-1; D is possibly TRBD1 (6 bases). The CDR3 is 16 amino acids. From germline, CDR1 is KGHDR and CDR2 SFDVKD. The V end lost 4 bases, the J end lost 5 bases, and 17 bases lay between the germline ends. CDR3 sequence reads: CATSESDRYRNNEQFF. Here the CDR3 DNA reads TGTGCCACCAGTGAATCAGACAGGTACAGAAACAATGAGCAGTTCTTC.

This clonotype was detected a few times. The chain has TRBV7-9 and TRBJ1-2, with D unclear. This CDR3 spans 11 amino acids. The germline V gene encodes CDR1 SEHNR and CDR2 FQNEAQ (reference sequence). V was cut by 3 bases and J by 6 bases, with 5 bases left in between. Here the CDR3 DNA reads TGTGCCAGCAGCTTCGGAGATGGCTACACCTTC. This sequence encodes CASSFGDGYTF.

This chain joins TRBV6-2 or TRBV6-3 and TRBJ1-5; D perhaps matches TRBD1 (6 bases). CDR1 and CDR2 (germline): MNHEY, SVGEGT. With 7 bases removed from V and 3 bases from J, the gap between germline ends came to 16 bases. This CDR3 comprises 15 residues. The CDR3 reads CASKRGWQINQPQHF. As DNA, the CDR3 is TGTGCCAGCAAAAGGGGGTGGCAAATCAATCAGCCCCAGCATTTT.

This clonotype was counted at least ten times. The genes are TRBV7-3 and TRBJ2-3, with unresolved D. Germline V gene sequence: CDR1 SGHTA, CDR2 FQGTGA. The CDR3 covers 14 residues. With 2 bases removed from V and 0 bases from J, the gap between germline ends came to 6 bases. The CDR3 sequence is CASSLQSSTDTQYF. As DNA, the CDR3 is TGTGCCAGCAGCTTACAGTCTAGCACAGATACGCAGTATTTT.

This clonotype was seen just once. This chain joins TRBV6-2 or TRBV6-3 and TRBJ2-1; 7 bases line up with TRBD2. Germline V CDR1 and CDR2: MNHEY, SVGEGT. Losses at the gene ends were 4 bases for V and 4 bases for J; bases not matched to a gene: 13. The CDR3 is made up of 17 amino acids. The CDR3 coding sequence is TGTGCCAGCAGTTCTTGGACTAGTCGAGGGGTTTACAATGAGCAGTTCTTC. Translated, it gives CASSSWTSRGVYNEQFF.

This clonotype was seen a few times. A much larger clonotype is one base distant, so this may be a read error. V usage is TRBV9 and J usage is TRBJ2-7; D remains unclear. CDR1 SGDLS and CDR2 YYNGEE come from the germline V gene. The CDR3 consists of 13 residues. CDR3 coding DNA: TGTGTCAGCAGCGCTCCCGGCGACTACGAGCAGTACTTC. The encoded protein is CVSSAPGDYEQYF. Supplemented by reference TRBV9 and TRBJ2-7, the full variable domain reads DSGVTQTPKHLITATGQRVTLRCSPRSGDLSVYWYQQSLDQGLQFLIQYYNGEERAKGNILERFSAQQFPDLHSELNLSSLELGDSALYFCVSSAPGDYEQYFGPGTRLTVT.

In its sample, this clonotype was seen many times. This rearrangement joins TRBV7-3 to TRBJ2-7, with a possible D match to TRBD2 (5 bases). CDR3 length: 13 amino acids. Germline loops: CDR1 SGHTA, CDR2 FQGTGA. V shed 4 bases and J shed 2 bases, with 9 bases lying between them. As DNA, the CDR3 is TGTGCCAGCAGCTCCGGGGAGCCCTACGAGCAGTACTTC. It codes for CASSSGEPYEQYF. The entire variable domain, with the rest obtained from reference TRBV7-3 and TRBJ2-7, is as follows: GAGVSQTPSNKVTEKGKYVELRCDPISGHTALYWYRQSLGQGPEFLIYFQGTGAADDSGLPNDRFFAVRPEGSVSTLKIQRTERGDSAVYLCASSSGEPYEQYFGPGTRLTVT.